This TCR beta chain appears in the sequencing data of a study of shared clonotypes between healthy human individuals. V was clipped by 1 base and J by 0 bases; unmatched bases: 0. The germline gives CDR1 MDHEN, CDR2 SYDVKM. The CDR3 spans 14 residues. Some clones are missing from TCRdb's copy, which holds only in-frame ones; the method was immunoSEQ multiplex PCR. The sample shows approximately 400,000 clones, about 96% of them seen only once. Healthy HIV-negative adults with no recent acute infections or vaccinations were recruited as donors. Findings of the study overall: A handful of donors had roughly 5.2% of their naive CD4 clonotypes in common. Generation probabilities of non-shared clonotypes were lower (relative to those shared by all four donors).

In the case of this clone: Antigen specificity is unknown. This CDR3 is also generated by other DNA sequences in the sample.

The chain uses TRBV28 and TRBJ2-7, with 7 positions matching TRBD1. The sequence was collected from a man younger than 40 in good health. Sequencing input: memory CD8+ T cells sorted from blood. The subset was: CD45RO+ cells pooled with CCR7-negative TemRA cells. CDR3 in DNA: TGTGCCAGCAGTTTATCAGGGGGCTCCTACGAGCAGTACTTC. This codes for CASSLSGGSYEQYF.